These 24 T cell receptor beta chains originate from one sample sequenced in a study of cytomegalovirus exposure and HLA in healthy donors (dated by TCRdb to 2015 to 2018). To prepare the library, the immunoSEQ multiplex PCR assay was applied. For the multiplex PCR, a mixture combining 60 forward primers for TCR Vbeta segments and 13 reverse primers for TCR Jbeta segments was used. Here the immuneACCESS table is served through TCRdb, limited to in-frame sequences with V and J called. Missing clones are a known gap in these copies; in checked studies unresolved V genes cover under half, and the rest lacks a known reason. Present in this sample are 160,000 or so clones, 80% to 90% of which were seen just once. The biggest ten clones account for less than 2.5% of the sample. Sequencing was done on a sample of PBMCs. The receptors were sampled from a woman younger than 30 in good health and CMV-seronegative.

This clone came up a few times. The chain joins TRBV27 to TRBJ2-5, with a tentative D call TRBD2 (6 bases). The germline V gene has CDR1 MNHEY and CDR2 SMNVEV (reference sequence). The CDR3 is 16 residues long. V was trimmed by 4 bases and J by 0 bases, leaving 15 bases between them. Here the CDR3 DNA reads TGTGCCAGCAGTTCTTCCGGGACTGGAAACCAAGAGACCCAGTACTTC. Amino acids: CASSSSGTGNQETQYF.

This clone qualifies as medium-sized (0.01 to 0.1%). The rearrangement joins TRBV5-4 to TRBJ2-5, with 9 positions matching TRBD2. J was trimmed by 5 bases and V by 2 bases; bases with no gene match: 10. This CDR3 comprises 16 residues. From germline, CDR1 is SGHNT and CDR2 YYREEE (reference sequence). The chain's CDR3 is CASSFFGGGAGETQYF. For the CDR3, the DNA is TGTGCCAGCAGCTTCTTTGGCGGGGGGGCTGGGGAGACCCAGTACTTC.

J is TRBJ1-1 and V is TRBV5-1; D is possibly TRBD1 (6 bases). The CDR3 sequence is 15 residues long. Germline loops: CDR1 SGHRS, CDR2 YFSETQ. The V end lost 4 bases, the J end lost 5 bases, and 18 bases lay between the germline ends. CDR3 nucleotide sequence: TGCGCCAGCAGCGGGGAACAGGGAGTAAGAACTGAAGCTTTCTTT. Residues: CASSGEQGVRTEAFF.

The genes are TRBV18 and TRBJ2-7, with TRBD2 as a possible D gene (6 bases). CDR3 length equals 15 residues. Germline V lookup: CDR1 KGHSH, CDR2 LQKENI. V shed 6 bases and J shed 5 bases, with 20 bases lying between them. The CDR3 DNA is TGTGCCAGCTCGCCGGCCGCCGGGGGAAGAGACGAGCAGTACTTC. Amino acids: CASSPAAGGRDEQYF.

This chain connects TRBV6-4 to TRBJ2-5; possibly TRBD2 for D (6 bases). The CDR3 loop spans 13 amino acids. Trimming took off 8 bases at V and 1 base at J, with 11 bases between the two ends. The germline gives CDR1 MRHNA, CDR2 SNTAGT. CDR3 nucleotides: TGTGCCAGCCCCACGCGGGGCCAAGAGACCCAGTACTTC. Translation gives CASPTRGQETQYF.

This chain links TRBV4-3 with TRBJ2-5; D might be TRBD1 (6 bases). The V end was cut by 0 bases, the J end by 4 bases, with 12 bases between. Germline values: CDR1 LGHNA, CDR2 YSLEER. CDR3 size: 15 residues. Here the CDR3 reads CASSQETGLGETQYF. The CDR3 DNA sequence: TGCGCCAGCAGCCAAGAAACAGGGTTAGGAGAGACCCAGTACTTC.

V gene TRBV9 combines with J gene TRBJ1-2; maybe TRBD1 (5 bases). Germline values: CDR1 SGDLS, CDR2 YYNGEE. The ends were cut back, 5 bases at V and 4 bases at J, with 18 bases in the middle. CDR3 length equals 15 residues. CDR3 sequence reads: CASSFAGTLLYGYTF. For the CDR3, the DNA is TGTGCCAGCAGTTTCGCGGGGACTCTCCTCTATGGCTACACCTTC.

A few counts support this clone. The sample has other DNA sequences that encode this CDR3 too. The chain couples TRBV28 to TRBJ1-1; D is unclear. Trimming removed 3 bases at V and 5 bases at J, with 4 bases between. The germline gives CDR1 MDHEN, CDR2 SYDVKM. This CDR3 spans 11 amino acids. In DNA, the CDR3 is TGTGCCAGCAGTTTGCGGACTGAAGCTTTCTTT. It specifies CASSLRTEAFF.

The chain has TRBV30 and TRBJ1-3; no reliable D call. Germline V lookup: CDR1 GTSNPN, CDR2 SVGIG (reference sequence). Trimming stripped 0 bases from V and 4 bases from J, with 4 bases between. The CDR3 sequence is 12 residues long. As DNA, the CDR3 is TGTGCCTGGAGTGTATCAGGAAACACCATATATTTT. This gives the protein CAWSVSGNTIYF.

The chain uses TRBV18 and TRBJ1-4; no clear D gene. Germline CDR1 and CDR2: KGHSH and LQKENI. The CDR3 consists of 12 residues. V dropped 6 bases and J dropped 8 bases, with 10 bases sitting between them. This chain's CDR3 is CASSPRGEKLFF. CDR3 bases: TGTGCCAGCTCTCCTCGGGGAGAAAAACTGTTTTTT.

The chain recombines TRBV5-1 with TRBJ1-4; a possible D gene is TRBD1 (6 bases). The CDR3 sequence is 16 residues long. Trimming shortened V by 3 bases and J by 0 bases, and 12 bases separated the two germline ends. Germline CDR1 is SGHRS and CDR2 is YFSETQ. CDR3 bases: TGCGCCAGCAGCTGGGGGGGGGCAGCAACTAATGAAAAACTGTTTTTT. Protein: CASSWGGAATNEKLFF. Full variable domain (remainder filled in from reference TRBV5-1 and TRBJ1-4): KAGVTQTPRYLIKTRGQQVTLSCSPISGHRSVSWYQQTPGQGLQFLFEYFSETQRNKGNFPGRFSGRQFSNSRSEMNVSTLELGDSALYLCASSWGGAATNEKLFFGSGTQLSVL.

This clone appeared many times. The chain employs TRBV2 and TRBJ1-4, with 8 bases identical to TRBD1. Germline V gives CDR1 SNHLY, CDR2 FYNNEI. The CDR3 runs 14 residues. Trimming took 6 bases from V and 7 from J; bases not matched to a gene: 7. CDR3 protein: CASRDRVGSEKLFF. In DNA, the CDR3 is TGTGCCAGCAGGGACAGGGTTGGAAGTGAAAAACTGTTTTTT.

The chain links TRBV28 to TRBJ1-2; D not resolved. CDR3 length: 18 residues. Germline CDR1 is MDHEN and CDR2 is SYDVKM. The V end lost 2 bases, the J end lost 2 bases, and 21 bases lay between the germline ends. CDR3 coding DNA: TGTGCCAGCAGTTTAGAGTTTTACCGGGAGAAAATCAACTATGGCTACACCTTC. This codes for CASSLEFYREKINYGYTF.

The chain joins TRBV6-1 to TRBJ1-5; tentatively, D is TRBD1 (5 bases). Germline CDR1 reads MNHNS; CDR2 reads SASEGT. V dropped 4 bases and J dropped 10 bases, with 14 bases sitting between them. This CDR3 has 13 amino acids. Here the CDR3 reads CASSAGFALPQHF. The CDR3 DNA reads as TGTGCCAGCAGTGCAGGGTTCGCTTTACCCCAGCATTTT.

The chain combines TRBV10-3 with TRBJ2-7; 8 positions agree with TRBD1. V lost 7 bases to trimming and J lost 2 bases; unmatched junction nucleotides: 7. The CDR3 covers 14 residues. The germline V gene encodes CDR1 ENHRY and CDR2 SYGVKD. CDR3 bases: TGTGCCATCACCTCGACAGGGGCCACCTACGAGCAGTACTTC. Protein: CAITSTGATYEQYF.

The chain employs TRBV7-9 and TRBJ2-7; D is possibly TRBD1 (5 bases). Germline CDR1 SEHNR, CDR2 FQNEAQ (reference sequence). The CDR3 has 14 amino acids. The V and J ends lost 2 bases and 5 bases respectively, with 13 bases between them. This chain's CDR3 is CASSLSFGRDEQYF. For the CDR3, the DNA is TGTGCCAGCAGCTTAAGTTTCGGCAGGGACGAGCAGTACTTC.

The DNA of the CDR3 is TGTGCCAGCAGCTTAGCGGCTAGCGGGAGTACAGATACGCAGTATTTT. Translating gives CASSLAASGSTDTQYF. The J gene is TRBJ2-3, the V gene TRBV7-9, with 10 nucleotides matching TRBD2. Germline V gene data show CDR1 as SEHNR and CDR2 as FQNEAQ (reference sequence). CDR3 length: 16 amino acids. Trimming took 0 bases from V and 3 from J; bases not matched to a gene: 3. Variable domain in full (rest from reference TRBV7-9 and TRBJ2-3): DTGVSQNPRHKITKRGQNVTFRCDPISEHNRLYWYRQTLGQGPEFLTYFQNEAQLEKSRLLSDRFSAERPKGSFSTLEIQRTEQGDSAMYLCASSLAASGSTDTQYFGPGTRLTVL.

This clone was counted between two and nine times. This sequence joins TRBV30 and TRBJ1-6; 8 bases are a match to TRBD1. The V gene end was trimmed by 4 bases and the J gene end by 6 bases; junction bases not matched to a gene: 8. The germline gives CDR1 GTSNPN, CDR2 SVGIG (reference sequence). The CDR3 runs to 15 residues. The chain's CDR3 is CAWTDDRGGNSPLHF. The CDR3 bases are TGTGCCTGGACTGACGACAGGGGAGGTAATTCACCCCTCCACTTT. Looking up the rest from reference TRBV30 and TRBJ1-6 gives the full variable domain: SQTIHQWPATLVQPVGSPLSLECTVEGTSNPNLYWYRQAAGRGLQLLFYSVGIGQISSEVPQNLSASRPQDRQFILSSKKLLLSDSGFYLCAWTDDRGGNSPLHFGNGTRLTVT.

The chain combines TRBV6-1 with TRBJ1-4; D is unclear. The V gene's germline CDR1 is MNHNS and CDR2 SASEGT. Trimming left V 5 bases short and J 5 bases short, with 15 bases between. The CDR3 sequence is 15 residues long. This CDR3 reads CASSLRAGLNEKLFF. CDR3 nucleotides: TGTGCCAGCAGTCTACGGGCTGGACTCAATGAAAAACTGTTTTTT.

The genes are TRBV25-1 and TRBJ2-1; the D gene is possibly TRBD2 (6 bases). CDR1 is MGHDK, CDR2 SYGVNS, per germline. This CDR3 is built from 16 residues. The germline V and J ends were trimmed by 3 bases and 2 bases, with 14 bases remaining between them. The CDR3 nucleotides are TGTGCCAGCAGTGAGCCTGGCGGGGTGGCCTACAATGAGCAGTTCTTC. Its protein is CASSEPGGVAYNEQFF.

The rearrangement links TRBV13 to TRBJ2-7; D remains unclear. There are 13 residues in the CDR3. Trimming took off 0 bases at V and 5 bases at J, with 8 bases between the two ends. CDR1 PRHDT and CDR2 FYEKMQ come from the germline V gene (reference sequence). The CDR3: CASSLGLYNEQYF. The CDR3 DNA sequence: TGTGCCAGCAGCTTAGGCCTATATAACGAGCAGTACTTC.

The chain is built from TRBV5-6 and TRBJ2-2, with 9 nucleotides matching TRBD2. CDR1 is SGHDT, CDR2 YYEEEE, per germline. This CDR3 is built from 16 residues. Unmatched junction bases numbered 10, after V lost 6 bases and J lost 4 bases. The CDR3 spells CASTRAGGSGTGELFF. The CDR3, as DNA: TGTGCCAGCACCAGAGCGGGGGGCTCGGGCACCGGGGAGCTGTTTTTT.

A remark on this clone: In the same sample, other DNA sequences code for this CDR3. The chain links TRBV7-9 to TRBJ2-5; D might be TRBD2 (7 bases). This CDR3 region has 12 residues. Trimming pared 5 bases from V and 4 bases from J, leaving 8 bases between. Germline CDR1 reads SEHNR; CDR2 reads FQNEAQ (reference sequence). The CDR3 reads CASSRGAETQYF. Here the CDR3 DNA reads TGTGCCAGCAGCCGGGGGGCAGAGACCCAGTACTTC. Variable domain in full (rest from reference TRBV7-9 and TRBJ2-5): DTGVSQNPRHKITKRGQNVTFRCDPISEHNRLYWYRQTLGQGPEFLTYFQNEAQLEKSRLLSDRFSAERPKGSFSTLEIQRTEQGDSAMYLCASSRGAETQYFGPGTRLLVL.

For this clone: Different DNA sequences within this sample yield the same CDR3. This CDR3 reads CASSVHGQWNTEAFF. CDR3 in DNA: TGTGCCAGCAGTGTTCACGGACAGTGGAACACTGAAGCTTTCTTT. The V call is TRBV2, the J call TRBJ1-1; possible D gene TRBD1, 6 bases. V was trimmed by 4 bases and J by 1 base, leaving 13 bases between them. Germline lookup yields CDR1 SNHLY and CDR2 FYNNEI. This CDR3 region has 15 residues. The full variable domain, rest sourced from reference TRBV2 and TRBJ1-1, is EPEVTQTPSHQVTQMGQEVILRCVPISNHLYFYWYRQILGQKVEFLVSFYNNEISEKSEIFDDQFSVERPDGSNFTLKIRSTKLEDSAMYFCASSVHGQWNTEAFFGQGTRLTVV.